This TCR beta chain originates from a study of T cells after yellow fever vaccination. V lost 5 bases to trimming and J lost 4 bases, with 9 bases between them. Germline V gene lookup returns CDR1 LNHDA and CDR2 SQIVND (reference sequence). CDR3 size: 14 residues. In the case of this clonotype: Antigen: not known.

Template switching with 5'RACE generated the TCR cDNA and added a universal primer site and UMIs. TCRdb called the 5' RACE reads again in MiXCR, with one record for every CDR3 protein. The table has about 150,000 distinct CDR3 sequences, 6.6% seen once. Findings and limits, study-wide: A large majority of primary-vaccination clones showed up again after the booster (96% CD4, 75% to 90% CD8). Weaker, the secondary response peaked sooner, at day 5 versus 15.

The sequence derives from a young man who received the YFV17D yellow fever vaccine. Source: CD4+ T cells sorted from PBMCs, taken 10 days after the yellow fever booster vaccination. The chain employs TRBV19 and TRBJ2-6; D remains unclear. In DNA form, the CDR3 reads TGTGCCAGTAGTTTTATTGTGGGGGCCAACGTCCTGACTTTC. As protein: CASSFIVGANVLTF.